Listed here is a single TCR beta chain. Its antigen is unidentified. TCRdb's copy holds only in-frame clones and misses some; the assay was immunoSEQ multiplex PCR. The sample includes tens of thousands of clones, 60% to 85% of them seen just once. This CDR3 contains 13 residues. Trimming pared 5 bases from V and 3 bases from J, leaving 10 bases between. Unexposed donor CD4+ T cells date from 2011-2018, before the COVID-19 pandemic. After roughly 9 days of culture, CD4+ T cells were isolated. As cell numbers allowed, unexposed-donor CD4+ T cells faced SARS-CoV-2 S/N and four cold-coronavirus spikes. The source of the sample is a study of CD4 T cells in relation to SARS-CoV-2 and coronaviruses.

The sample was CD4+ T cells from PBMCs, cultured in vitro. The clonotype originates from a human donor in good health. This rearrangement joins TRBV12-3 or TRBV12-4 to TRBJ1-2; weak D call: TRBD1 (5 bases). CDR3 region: CASSRQKDYGYTF. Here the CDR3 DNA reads TGTGCCAGCAGTCGACAGAAAGACTATGGCTACACCTTC.